The clone carrying this TCR beta chain was seen many times. No antigen is known for it. These data originate in a study of metastatic and nonmetastatic thyroid tumors. Study context: Thyroid patients, malignant and benign, had repertoires compared across blood and tumor or nodule tissue.

Findings and limits, study-wide: Significantly higher TCR beta diversity was reportedly seen in malignant thyroid tumors than benign nodules, in blood and tumor.

The CDR3 is 17 residues long. Germline CDR1 and CDR2: SGHRS and YFSETQ. V was pared by 2 bases and J by 3 bases, with 17 bases between. TCRdb re-called the PCR reads via MiXCR. The table lists 70,000 or so clones, about 14% of them singletons. Every patient underwent thyroid surgery untreated. The receptor comes from a male donor with papillary thyroid cancer or a benign thyroid nodule (not recorded which). Some clones in this sample may be carry-over from other donors' samples. V usage is TRBV5-1 and J usage is TRBJ1-4, with D perhaps matching TRBD1 (6 bases). The sequenced sample was blood. The CDR3 is CASSFTGTPRANEKLFF. In DNA, the CDR3 is TGCGCCAGCAGCTTTACCGGGACACCCAGGGCTAATGAAAAACTGTTTTTT.